The T cell receptor (beta chain) under discussion was sequenced for a study of blood T cell repertoires in COVID-19. Here immunoSEQ multiplex PCR was the method, and the copy in TCRdb shows in-frame clones only, minus some. The data show about 100,000 clones, 82% seen once. Trimming cost V 4 bases and J 5 bases; bases outside gene matches: 9. CDR1 is LGHNA, CDR2 YNFKEQ, per germline. The CDR3 sequence is 15 residues long. This clonotype was obtained from a man in his sixties with acute or convalescent COVID-19. The sample consisted of peripheral blood. This sequence joins TRBV4-2 and TRBJ2-7, with TRBD1 identical over 9 bases. Here the CDR3 reads CASSLIPGQGDEQYF. CDR3 DNA: TGTGCCAGCAGCCTCATACCGGGACAGGGAGACGAGCAGTACTTC.